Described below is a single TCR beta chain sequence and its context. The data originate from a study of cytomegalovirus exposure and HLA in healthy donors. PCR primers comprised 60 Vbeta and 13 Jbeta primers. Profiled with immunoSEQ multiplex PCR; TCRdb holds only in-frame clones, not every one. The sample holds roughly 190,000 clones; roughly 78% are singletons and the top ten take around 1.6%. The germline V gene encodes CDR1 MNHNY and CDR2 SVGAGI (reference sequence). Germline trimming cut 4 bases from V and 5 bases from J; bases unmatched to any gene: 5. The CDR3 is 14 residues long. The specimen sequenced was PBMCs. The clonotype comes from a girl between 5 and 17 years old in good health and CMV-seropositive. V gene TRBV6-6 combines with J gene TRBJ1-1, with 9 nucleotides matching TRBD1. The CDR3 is CASSLQGALTEAFF. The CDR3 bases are TGTGCCAGCAGTTTACAGGGGGCGCTGACTGAAGCTTTCTTT.